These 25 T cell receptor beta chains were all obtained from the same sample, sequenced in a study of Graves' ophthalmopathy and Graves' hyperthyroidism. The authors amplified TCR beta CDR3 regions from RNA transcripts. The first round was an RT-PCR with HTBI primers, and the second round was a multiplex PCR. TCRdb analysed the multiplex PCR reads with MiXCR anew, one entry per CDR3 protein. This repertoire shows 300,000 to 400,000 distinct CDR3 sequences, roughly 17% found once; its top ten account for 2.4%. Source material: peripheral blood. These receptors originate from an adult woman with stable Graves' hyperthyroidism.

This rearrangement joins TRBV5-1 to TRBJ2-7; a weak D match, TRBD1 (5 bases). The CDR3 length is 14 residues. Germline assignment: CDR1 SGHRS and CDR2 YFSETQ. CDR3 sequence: CASSLRGGSDEQYV. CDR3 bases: TGCGCCAGCAGCTTAAGGGGCGGTTCAGACGAGCAGTACGTG.

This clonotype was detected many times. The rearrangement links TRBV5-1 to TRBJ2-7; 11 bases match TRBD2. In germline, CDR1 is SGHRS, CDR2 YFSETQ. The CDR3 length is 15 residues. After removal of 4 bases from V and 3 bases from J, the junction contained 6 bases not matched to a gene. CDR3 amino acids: CASSGGTSGFYEQYF. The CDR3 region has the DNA TGCGCCAGCAGCGGCGGGACTAGCGGATTCTACGAGCAGTACTTC.

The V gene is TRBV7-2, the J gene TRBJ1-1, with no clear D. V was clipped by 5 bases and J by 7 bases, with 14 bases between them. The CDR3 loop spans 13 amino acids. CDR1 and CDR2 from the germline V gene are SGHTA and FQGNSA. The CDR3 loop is CASSPQEVGEAFF. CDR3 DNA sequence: TGTGCCAGCAGCCCCCAGGAGGTGGGTGAAGCTTTCTTT.

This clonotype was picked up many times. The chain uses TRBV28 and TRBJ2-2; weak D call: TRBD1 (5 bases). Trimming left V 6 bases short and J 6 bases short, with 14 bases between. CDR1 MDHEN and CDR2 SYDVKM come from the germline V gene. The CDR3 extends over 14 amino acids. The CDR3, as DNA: TGTGCCAGCAGCACCTGGAGACAGTCCGGGGAGCTGTTTTTT. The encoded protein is CASSTWRQSGELFF.

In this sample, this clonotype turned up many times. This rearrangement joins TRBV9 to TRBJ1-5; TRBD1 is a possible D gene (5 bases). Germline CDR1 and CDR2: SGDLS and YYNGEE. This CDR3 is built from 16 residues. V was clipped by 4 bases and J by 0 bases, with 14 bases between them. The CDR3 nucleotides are TGTGCCAGCAGCCCAGGAGAGGGGTATAGCAATCAGCCCCAGCATTTT. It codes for CASSPGEGYSNQPQHF.

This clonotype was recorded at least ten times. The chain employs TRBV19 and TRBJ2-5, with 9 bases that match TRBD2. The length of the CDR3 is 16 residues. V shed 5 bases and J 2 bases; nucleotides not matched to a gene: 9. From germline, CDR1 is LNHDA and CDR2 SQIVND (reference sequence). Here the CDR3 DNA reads TGTGCCAGTAGTTTCCTTAGCGGGAGCCGTCAAGAGACCCAGTACTTC. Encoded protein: CASSFLSGSRQETQYF.

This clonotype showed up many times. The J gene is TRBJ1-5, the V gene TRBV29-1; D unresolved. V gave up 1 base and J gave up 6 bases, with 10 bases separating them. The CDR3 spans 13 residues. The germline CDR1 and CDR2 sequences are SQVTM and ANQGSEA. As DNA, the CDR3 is TGCAGCGTTGAAGTCGGGAGCGGTCAGCCCCAGCATTTT. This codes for CSVEVGSGQPQHF.

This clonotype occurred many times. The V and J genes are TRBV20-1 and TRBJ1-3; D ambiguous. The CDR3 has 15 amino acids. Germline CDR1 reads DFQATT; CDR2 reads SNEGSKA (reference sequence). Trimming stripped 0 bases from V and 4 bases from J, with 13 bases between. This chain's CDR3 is CSARDQPLEGNTIYF. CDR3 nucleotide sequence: TGCAGTGCTAGAGATCAGCCGCTGGAGGGAAACACCATATATTTT.

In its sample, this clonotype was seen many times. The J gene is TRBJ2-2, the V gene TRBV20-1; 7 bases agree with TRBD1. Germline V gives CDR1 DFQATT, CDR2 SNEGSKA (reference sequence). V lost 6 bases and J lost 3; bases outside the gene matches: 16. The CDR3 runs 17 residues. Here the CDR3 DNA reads TGCAGTGCCATCTCCCGGACAGGAAGATTGGACACCGGGGAGCTGTTTTTT. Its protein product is CSAISRTGRLDTGELFF.

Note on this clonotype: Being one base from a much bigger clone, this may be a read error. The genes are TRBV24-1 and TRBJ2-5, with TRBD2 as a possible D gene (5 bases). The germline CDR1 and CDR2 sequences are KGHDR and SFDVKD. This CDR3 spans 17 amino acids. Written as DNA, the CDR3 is TGTGCCACCAGTGAGAGATTTGGCCGGGGATCCCAAGAGTCCCAGTACTTC. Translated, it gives CATSERFGRGSQESQYF.

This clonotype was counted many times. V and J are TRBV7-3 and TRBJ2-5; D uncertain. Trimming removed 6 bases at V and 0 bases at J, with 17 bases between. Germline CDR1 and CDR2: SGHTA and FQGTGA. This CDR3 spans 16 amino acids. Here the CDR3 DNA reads TGTGCCAGCAGGCAACCAAAACTTAAGTACCAAGAGACCCAGTACTTC. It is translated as CASRQPKLKYQETQYF.

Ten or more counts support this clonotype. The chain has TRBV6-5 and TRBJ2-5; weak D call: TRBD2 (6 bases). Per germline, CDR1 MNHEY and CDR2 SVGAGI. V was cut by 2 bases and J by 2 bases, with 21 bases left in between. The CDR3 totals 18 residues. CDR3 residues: CASSYPEPGLGGQETQYF. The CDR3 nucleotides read TGTGCCAGCAGTTACCCCGAACCGGGACTTGGAGGACAAGAGACCCAGTACTTC.

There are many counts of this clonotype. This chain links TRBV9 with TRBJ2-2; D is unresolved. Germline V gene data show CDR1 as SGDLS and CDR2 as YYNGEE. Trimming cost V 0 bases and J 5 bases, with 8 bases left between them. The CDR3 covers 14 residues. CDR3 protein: CASSVVVDTGELFF. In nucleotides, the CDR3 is TGTGCCAGCAGCGTAGTGGTAGATACCGGGGAGCTGTTTTTT.

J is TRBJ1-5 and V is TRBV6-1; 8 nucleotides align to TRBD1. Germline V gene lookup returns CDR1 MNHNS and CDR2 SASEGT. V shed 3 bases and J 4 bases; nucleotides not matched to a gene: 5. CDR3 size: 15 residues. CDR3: CASSDAGTGNQPQHF. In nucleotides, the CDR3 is TGTGCCAGCAGTGATGCCGGGACAGGAAATCAGCCCCAGCATTTT.

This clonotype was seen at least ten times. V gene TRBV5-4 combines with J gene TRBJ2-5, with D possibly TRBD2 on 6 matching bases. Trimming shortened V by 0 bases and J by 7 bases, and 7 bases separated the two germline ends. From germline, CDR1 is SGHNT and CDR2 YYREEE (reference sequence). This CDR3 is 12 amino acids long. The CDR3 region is CASSLEGLTQYF. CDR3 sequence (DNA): TGTGCCAGCAGCTTGGAGGGACTGACCCAGTACTTC.

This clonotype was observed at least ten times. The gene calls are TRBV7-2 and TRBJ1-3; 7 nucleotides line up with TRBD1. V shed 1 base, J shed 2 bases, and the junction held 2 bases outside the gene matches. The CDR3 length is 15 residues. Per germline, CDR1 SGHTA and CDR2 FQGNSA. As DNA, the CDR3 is TGTGCCAGCAGCTTAGGAGGGGGCCCTGGAAACACCATATATTTT. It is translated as CASSLGGGPGNTIYF.

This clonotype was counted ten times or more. Here the CDR3 DNA reads TGTGCCAGCAGTTTCGCGGGAGGTGAGACCCAGTACTTC. Translation gives CASSFAGGETQYF. The genes are TRBV27 and TRBJ2-5; TRBD2 matches 8 bases. CDR3 length: 13 residues. V lost 3 bases to trimming and J lost 5 bases; unmatched junction nucleotides: 2. CDR1 is MNHEY, CDR2 SMNVEV, per germline (reference sequence).

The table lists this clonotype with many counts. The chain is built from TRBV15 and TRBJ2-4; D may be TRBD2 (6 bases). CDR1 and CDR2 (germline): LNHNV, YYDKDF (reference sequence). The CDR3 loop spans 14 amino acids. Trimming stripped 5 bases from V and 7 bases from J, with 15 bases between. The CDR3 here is CATSFGGDRNIQYF. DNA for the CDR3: TGTGCCACCAGCTTCGGAGGGGATCGCAACATTCAGTACTTC.

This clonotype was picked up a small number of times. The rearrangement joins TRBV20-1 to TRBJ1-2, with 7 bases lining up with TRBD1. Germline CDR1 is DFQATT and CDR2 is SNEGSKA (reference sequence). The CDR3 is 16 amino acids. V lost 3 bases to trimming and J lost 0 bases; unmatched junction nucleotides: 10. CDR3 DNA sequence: TGCAGTGCTAGTAGGCAGGGGGTGGTCTCTAACTATGGCTACACCTTC. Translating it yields CSASRQGVVSNYGYTF.

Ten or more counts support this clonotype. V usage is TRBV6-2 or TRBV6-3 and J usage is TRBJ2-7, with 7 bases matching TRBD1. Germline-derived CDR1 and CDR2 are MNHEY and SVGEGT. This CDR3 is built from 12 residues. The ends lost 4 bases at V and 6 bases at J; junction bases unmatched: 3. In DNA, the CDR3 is TGTGCCAGCAGTTTACGACAGGGCGAGCAGTACTTC. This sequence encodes CASSLRQGEQYF.

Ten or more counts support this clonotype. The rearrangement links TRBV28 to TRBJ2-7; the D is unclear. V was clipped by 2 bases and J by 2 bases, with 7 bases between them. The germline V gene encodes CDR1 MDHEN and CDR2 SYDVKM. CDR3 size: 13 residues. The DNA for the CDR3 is TGTGCCAGCAGTTTAGGCGATACCTACGAGCAGTACTTC. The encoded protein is CASSLGDTYEQYF. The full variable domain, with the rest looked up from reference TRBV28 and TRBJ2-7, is DVKVTQSSRYLVKRTGEKVFLECVQDMDHENMFWYRQDPGLGLRLIYFSYDVKMKEKGDIPEGYSVSREKKERFSLILESASTNQTSMYLCASSLGDTYEQYFGPGTRLTVT.

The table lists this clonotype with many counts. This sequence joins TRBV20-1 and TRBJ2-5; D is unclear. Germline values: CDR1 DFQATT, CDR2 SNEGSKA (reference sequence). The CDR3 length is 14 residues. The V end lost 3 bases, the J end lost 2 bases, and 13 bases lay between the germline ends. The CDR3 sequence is CSASSSQLQETQYF. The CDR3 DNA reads TGCAGTGCTAGTTCCAGCCAGCTTCAAGAGACCCAGTACTTC.

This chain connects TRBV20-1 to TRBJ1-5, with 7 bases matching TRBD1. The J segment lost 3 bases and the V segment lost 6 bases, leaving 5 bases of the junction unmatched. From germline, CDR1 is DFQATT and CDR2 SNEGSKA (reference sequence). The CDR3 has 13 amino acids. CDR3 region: CSAPDRVNQPQHF. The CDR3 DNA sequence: TGCAGTGCACCTGACAGGGTCAATCAGCCCCAGCATTTT.

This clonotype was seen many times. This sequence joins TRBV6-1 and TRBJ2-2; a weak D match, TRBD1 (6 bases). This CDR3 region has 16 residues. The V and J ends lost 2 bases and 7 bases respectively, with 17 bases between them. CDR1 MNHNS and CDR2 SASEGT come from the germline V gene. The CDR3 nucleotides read TGTGCCAGCAGTGAAACTCGAACAGGGATGGACGGGGAGCTGTTTTTT. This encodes CASSETRTGMDGELFF.

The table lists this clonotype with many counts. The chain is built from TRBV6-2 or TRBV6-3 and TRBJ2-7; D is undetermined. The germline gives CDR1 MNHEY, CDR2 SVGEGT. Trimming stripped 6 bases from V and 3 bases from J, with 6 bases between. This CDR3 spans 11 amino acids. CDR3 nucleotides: TGTGCCAGCAGCGAGTTCTACGAGCAGTACTTC. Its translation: CASSEFYEQYF.